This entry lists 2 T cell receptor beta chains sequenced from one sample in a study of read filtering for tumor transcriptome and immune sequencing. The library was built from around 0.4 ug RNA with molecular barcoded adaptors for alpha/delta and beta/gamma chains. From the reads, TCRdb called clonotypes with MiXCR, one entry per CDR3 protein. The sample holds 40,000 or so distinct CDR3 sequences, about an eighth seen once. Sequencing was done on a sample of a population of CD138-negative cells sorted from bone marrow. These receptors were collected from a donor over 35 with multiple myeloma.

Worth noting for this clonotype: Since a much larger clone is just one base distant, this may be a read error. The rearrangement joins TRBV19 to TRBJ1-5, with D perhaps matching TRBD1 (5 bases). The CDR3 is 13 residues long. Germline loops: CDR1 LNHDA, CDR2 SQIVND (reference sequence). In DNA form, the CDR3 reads TGTGCCAGTAGTCCGACAGAGTCTCAGACCCAGCATTTT. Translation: CASSPTESQTQHF.

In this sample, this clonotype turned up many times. The CDR3 protein is CASSLRGTGQETQYF. CDR3 sequence (DNA): TGCGCCAGCAGCTTGAGGGGGACAGGGCAAGAGACCCAGTACTTC. This chain uses TRBV5-1 with TRBJ2-5, with TRBD1 matching 9 bases. This CDR3 region has 15 residues. The trim removed 1 base at V and 2 bases at J, leaving 3 bases unmatched. The V gene's germline CDR1 is SGHRS and CDR2 YFSETQ.